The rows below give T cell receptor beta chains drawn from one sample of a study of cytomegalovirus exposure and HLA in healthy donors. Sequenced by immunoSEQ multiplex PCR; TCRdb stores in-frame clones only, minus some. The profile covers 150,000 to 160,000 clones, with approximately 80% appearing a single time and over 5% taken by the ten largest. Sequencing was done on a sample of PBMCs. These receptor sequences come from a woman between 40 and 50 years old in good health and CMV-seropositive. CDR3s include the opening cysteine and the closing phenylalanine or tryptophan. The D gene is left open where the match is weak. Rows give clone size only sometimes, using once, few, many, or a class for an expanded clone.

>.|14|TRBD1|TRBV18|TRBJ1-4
TGTGCCAGCTCATATGGGGACAGTATTGAAAAACTGTTTTTT
CASSYGDSIEKLFF
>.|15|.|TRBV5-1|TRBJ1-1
TGCGCCAGCAGCTATGCACTACAGGGAGGGACTGAAGCTTTCTTT
CASSYALQGGTEAFF
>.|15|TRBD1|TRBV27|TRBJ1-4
TGTGCCAGCAGCAGCCCCGGGACAGGGAATGAAAAACTGTTTTTT
CASSSPGTGNEKLFF
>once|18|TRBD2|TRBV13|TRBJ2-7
TGTGCCAGCAGCTTGGCCCGGACTAGCGGGAGGGATATGAGAGAGCAGTACTTC
CASSLARTSGRDMREQYF
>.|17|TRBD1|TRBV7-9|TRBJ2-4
TGTGCCAGCAGCTTACGAGGGGGCGATCTGGCCAAAAACATTCAGTACTTC
CASSLRGGDLAKNIQYF
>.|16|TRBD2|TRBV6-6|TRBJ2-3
TGTGCCAGCAGTTACTCGACTAGCGGGCGGGGAGATACGCAGTATTTT
CASSYSTSGRGDTQYF
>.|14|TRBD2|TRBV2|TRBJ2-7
TGTGCCAGCTCACCGGGACTAGCGGGAGTCGAGCAGTACTTC
CASSPGLAGVEQYF
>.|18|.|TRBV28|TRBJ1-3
TGTGCCAGCAGTCCCAGGGGATTATCGCCTAATACCGGAAACACCATATATTTT
CASSPRGLSPNTGNTIYF
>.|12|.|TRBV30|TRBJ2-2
TGTGCCTGCCGTGTCCGAGGCGGGGAGCTGTTTTTT
CACRVRGGELFF
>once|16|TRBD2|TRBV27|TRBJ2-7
TGTGCCAGCAGTGGCCTCAGTGCGGGAGGGATCTACGAGCAGTACTTC
CASSGLSAGGIYEQYF
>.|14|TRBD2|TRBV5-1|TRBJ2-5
TGCGCCACCAAATCTGAAGCGGGAGGGGAGACCCAGTACTTC
CATKSEAGGETQYF
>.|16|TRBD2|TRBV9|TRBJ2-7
TGTGCCAGCAGCCCCGGGGCGGGAGGGCTCGCCTACGAGCAGTACTTC
CASSPGAGGLAYEQYF
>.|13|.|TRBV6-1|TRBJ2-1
TGTGCTTCGCAGAGGGGGGGGTACAATGAGCAGTTCTTC
CASQRGGYNEQFF
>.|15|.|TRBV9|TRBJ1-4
TGTGCCAGCAGCGACGGGACATCAACTAATGAAAAACTGTTTTTT
CASSDGTSTNEKLFF
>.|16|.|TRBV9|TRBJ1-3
TGTGCCAGCAGCGTAGCCGGGACTGTCGTTGGAAACACCATATATTTT
CASSVAGTVVGNTIYF
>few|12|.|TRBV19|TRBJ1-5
TGTGCCAGTAGTTCCGCGAATCAGCCCCAGCATTTT
CASSSANQPQHF
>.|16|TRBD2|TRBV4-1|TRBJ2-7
TGCGCCAGCAGCCTTAGACTAGCGGGAGATTTCAACGAGCAGTACTTC
CASSLRLAGDFNEQYF
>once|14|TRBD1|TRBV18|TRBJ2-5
TGTGCCAGCTCACCCTACACAGGGGTAGAGACCCAGTACTTC
CASSPYTGVETQYF
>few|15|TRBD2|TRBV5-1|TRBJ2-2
TGCGCCAGCAGCTTCCCGGGAGGGGACACCGGGGAGCTGTTTTTT
CASSFPGGDTGELFF
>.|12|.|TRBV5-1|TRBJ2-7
TGCGCCAGCAGCCTGGGCGGATACGAGCAGTACTTC
CASSLGGYEQYF
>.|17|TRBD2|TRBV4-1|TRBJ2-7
TGCGCCAGCAGCCAGGCGGGACTAGCGGGACTCTCCTACGAGCAGTACTTC
CASSQAGLAGLSYEQYF
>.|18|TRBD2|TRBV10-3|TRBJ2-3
TGTGCCACCGGACTAGCGGGAGGGCTAAAATATAGCACAGATACGCAGTATTTT
CATGLAGGLKYSTDTQYF
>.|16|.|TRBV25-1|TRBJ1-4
TGTGCCAGCAGTGAAGGTGGGGAAGGGGTCTATGAAAAACTGTTTTTT
CASSEGGEGVYEKLFF
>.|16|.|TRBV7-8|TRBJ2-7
TGTGCCAGCAGCTTCCTGACGAGACAGAGTCAAGGCGAGCAGTACTTC
CASSFLTRQSQGEQYF
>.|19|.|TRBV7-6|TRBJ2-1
TGTGCCAGCAGCTTCAAAGGACGCGGGGCTGTAAGCTCCTACAATGAGCAGTTCTTC
CASSFKGRGAVSSYNEQFF
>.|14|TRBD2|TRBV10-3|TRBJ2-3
TGTGCGTCCGCGGGAGGCACTAGCACAGATACGCAGTATTTT
CASAGGTSTDTQYF
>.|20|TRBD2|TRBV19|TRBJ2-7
TGTGCCAGTAGCCTACAGGGGGCCCACCCGGGACTAGCGGTTACCGACGAGCAGTACTTC
CASSLQGAHPGLAVTDEQYF
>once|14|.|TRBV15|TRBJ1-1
TGTGCCACCAGCAGGCGACAGCAGGTGGCTGAAGCTTTCTTT
CATSRRQQVAEAFF
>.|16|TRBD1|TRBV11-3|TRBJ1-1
TGTGCCAGCAGCCTACCGGGGACAGGGGTGAACACTGAAGCTTTCTTT
CASSLPGTGVNTEAFF
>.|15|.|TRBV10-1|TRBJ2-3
TGCGCCAGCAGTGAGTCGCACAGGGTGGCAGATACGCAGTATTTT
CASSESHRVADTQYF
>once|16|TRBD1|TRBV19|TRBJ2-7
TGTGCCAGTAGTATTGGGGACAGGGGGTTTGTCTACGAGCAGTACTTC
CASSIGDRGFVYEQYF
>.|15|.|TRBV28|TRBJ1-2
TGTGCCAGCAGTATAGGACTTCTACCTCCATATGGCTACACCTTC
CASSIGLLPPYGYTF
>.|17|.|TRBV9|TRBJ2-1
TGTGCCAGCAGCGTAGGCGTAGGGAGGGGGACCTACAATGAGCAGTTCTTC
CASSVGVGRGTYNEQFF
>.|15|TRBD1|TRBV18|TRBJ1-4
TGTGCCAGCTCACCACGGGACAGGGAAGGGGAAAAACTGTTTTTT
CASSPRDREGEKLFF
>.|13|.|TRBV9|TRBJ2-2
TGTGCCAGCAGCGCCATCAACACCGGGGAGCTGTTTTTT
CASSAINTGELFF
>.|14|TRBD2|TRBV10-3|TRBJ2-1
TGTGCCACCCATGAGACTAGCGACAGCAATGAGCAGTTCTTC
CATHETSDSNEQFF
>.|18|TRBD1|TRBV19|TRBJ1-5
TGTGCCAGTAGTACCACGACTAAAACAGGGGGAGTGAGTCAGCCCCAGCATTTT
CASSTTTKTGGVSQPQHF
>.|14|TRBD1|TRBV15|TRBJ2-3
TGTGCCACGACCGGGACAGGGAGGTCAGATACGCAGTATTTT
CATTGTGRSDTQYF
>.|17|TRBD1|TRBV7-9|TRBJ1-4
TGTGCCAGCAGCTCACGTACCGGGACAGGGGATAATGAAAAACTGTTTTTT
CASSSRTGTGDNEKLFF
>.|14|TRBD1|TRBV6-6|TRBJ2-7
TGTGCCAGCAGTCAACCGGGGACAGGGCTCGAGCAGTACTTC
CASSQPGTGLEQYF